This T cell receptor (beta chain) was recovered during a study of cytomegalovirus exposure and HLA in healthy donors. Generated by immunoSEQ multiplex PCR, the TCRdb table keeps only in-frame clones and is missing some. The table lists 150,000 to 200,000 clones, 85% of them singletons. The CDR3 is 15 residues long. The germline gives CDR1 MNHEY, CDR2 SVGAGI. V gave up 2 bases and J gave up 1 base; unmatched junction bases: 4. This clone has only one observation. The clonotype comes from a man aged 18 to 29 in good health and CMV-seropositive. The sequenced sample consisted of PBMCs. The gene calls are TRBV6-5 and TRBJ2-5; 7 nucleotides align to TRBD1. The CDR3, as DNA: TGTGCCAGCAGTTACGAGGGGGCTCCCCAAGAGACCCAGTACTTC. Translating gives CASSYEGAPQETQYF.